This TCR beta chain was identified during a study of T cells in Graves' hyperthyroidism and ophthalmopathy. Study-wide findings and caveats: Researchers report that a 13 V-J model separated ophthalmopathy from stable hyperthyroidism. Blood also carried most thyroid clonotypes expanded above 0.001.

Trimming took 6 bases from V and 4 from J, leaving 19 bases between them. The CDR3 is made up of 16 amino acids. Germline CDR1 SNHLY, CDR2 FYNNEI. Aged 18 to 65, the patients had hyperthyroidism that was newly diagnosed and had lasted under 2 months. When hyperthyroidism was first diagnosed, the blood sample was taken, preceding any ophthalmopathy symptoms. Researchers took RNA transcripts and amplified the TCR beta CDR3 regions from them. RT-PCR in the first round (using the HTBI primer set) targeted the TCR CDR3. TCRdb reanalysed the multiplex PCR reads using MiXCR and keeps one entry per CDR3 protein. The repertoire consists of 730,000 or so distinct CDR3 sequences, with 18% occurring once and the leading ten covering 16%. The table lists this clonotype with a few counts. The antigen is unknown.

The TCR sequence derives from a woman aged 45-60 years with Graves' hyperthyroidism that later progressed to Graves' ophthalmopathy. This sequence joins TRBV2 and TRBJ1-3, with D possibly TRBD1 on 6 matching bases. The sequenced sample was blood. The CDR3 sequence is CASRPPGHRAGNTIYF. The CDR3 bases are TGTGCCAGCAGACCGCCGGGACATAGGGCCGGAAACACCATATATTTT.